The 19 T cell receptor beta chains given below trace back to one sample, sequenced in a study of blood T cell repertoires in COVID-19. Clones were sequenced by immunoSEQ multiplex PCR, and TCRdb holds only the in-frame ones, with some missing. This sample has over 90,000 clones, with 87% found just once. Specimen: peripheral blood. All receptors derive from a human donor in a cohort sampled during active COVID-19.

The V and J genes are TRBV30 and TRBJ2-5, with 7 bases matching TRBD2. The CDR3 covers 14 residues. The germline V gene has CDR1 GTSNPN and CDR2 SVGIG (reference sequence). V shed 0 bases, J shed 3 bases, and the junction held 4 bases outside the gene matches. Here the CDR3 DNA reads TGTGCCTGGAGTGTTGGCCTAGCGGAAGAGACCCAGTACTTC. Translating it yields CAWSVGLAEETQYF.

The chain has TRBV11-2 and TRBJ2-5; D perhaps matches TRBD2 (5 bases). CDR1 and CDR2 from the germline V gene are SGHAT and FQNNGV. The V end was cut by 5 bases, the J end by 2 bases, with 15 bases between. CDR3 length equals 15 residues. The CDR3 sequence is CASSTWTHNQETQYF. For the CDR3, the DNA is TGTGCCAGCAGCACATGGACTCACAATCAAGAGACCCAGTACTTC.

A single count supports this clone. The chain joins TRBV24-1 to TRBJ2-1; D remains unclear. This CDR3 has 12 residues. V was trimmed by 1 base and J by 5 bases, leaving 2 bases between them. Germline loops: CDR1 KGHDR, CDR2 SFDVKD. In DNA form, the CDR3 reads TGTGCCACCAGTGATTTCAACAATGAGCAGTTCTTC. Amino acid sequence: CATSDFNNEQFF.

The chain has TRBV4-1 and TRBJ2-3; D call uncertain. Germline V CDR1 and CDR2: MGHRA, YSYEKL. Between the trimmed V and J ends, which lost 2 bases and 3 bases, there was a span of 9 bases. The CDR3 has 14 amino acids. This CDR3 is CASSQRPRTDTQYF. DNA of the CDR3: TGCGCCAGCAGCCAAAGACCCAGGACAGATACGCAGTATTTT.

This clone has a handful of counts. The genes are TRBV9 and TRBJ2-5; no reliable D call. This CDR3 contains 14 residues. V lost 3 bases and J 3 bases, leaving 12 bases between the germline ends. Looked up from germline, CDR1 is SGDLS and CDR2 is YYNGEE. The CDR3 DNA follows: TGTGCCAGCAGCGCCGCGGTAGGCAAAGAGACCCAGTACTTC. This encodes CASSAAVGKETQYF.

In nucleotides, the CDR3 is TGTGCCAGCAGCCACCTAGACAGGGTGGTATACGAGCAGTACTTC. The encoded protein is CASSHLDRVVYEQYF. This chain connects TRBV2 to TRBJ2-7, with TRBD1 matching over 7 bases. Looked up from germline, CDR1 is SNHLY and CDR2 is FYNNEI. CDR3 size: 15 residues. Trimming removed 6 bases from V and 4 bases from J; junction bases left unmatched: 12.

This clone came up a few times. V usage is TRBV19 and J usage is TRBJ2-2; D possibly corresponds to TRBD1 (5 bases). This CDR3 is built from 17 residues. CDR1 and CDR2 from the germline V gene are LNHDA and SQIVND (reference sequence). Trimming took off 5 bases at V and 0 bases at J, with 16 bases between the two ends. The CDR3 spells CASSAHSSDTNTGELFF. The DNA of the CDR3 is TGTGCCAGTAGTGCACATAGCTCGGACACGAACACCGGGGAGCTGTTTTTT.

The CDR3 nucleotides are TGTGCCAGCAGCGACCCGGGAAGCTCCTACGAGCAGTACTTC. Translated, it gives CASSDPGSSYEQYF. The chain joins TRBV7-9 to TRBJ2-7; possibly TRBD2 for D (5 bases). This CDR3 has 14 residues. V lost 5 bases to trimming and J lost 0 bases, with 11 bases between them. Germline CDR1 and CDR2: SEHNR and FQNEAQ (reference sequence).

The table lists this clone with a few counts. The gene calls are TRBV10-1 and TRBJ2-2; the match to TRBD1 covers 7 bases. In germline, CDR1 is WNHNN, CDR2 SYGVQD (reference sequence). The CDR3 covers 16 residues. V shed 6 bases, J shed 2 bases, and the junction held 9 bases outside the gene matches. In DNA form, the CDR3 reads TGCGCCAGCAGCCCTTCCGGGACAGCTAACACCGGGGAGCTGTTTTTT. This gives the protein CASSPSGTANTGELFF.

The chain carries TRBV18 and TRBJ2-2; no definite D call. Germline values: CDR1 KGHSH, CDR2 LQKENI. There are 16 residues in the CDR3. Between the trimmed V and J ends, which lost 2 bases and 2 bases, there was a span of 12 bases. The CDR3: CASSPFPSENTGELFF. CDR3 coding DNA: TGTGCCAGCTCACCATTCCCCAGCGAAAACACCGGGGAGCTGTTTTTT.

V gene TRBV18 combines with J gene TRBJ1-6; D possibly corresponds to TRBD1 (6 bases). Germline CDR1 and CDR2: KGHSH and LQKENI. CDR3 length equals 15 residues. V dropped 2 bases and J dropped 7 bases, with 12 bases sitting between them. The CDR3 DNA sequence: TGTGCCAGCTCACCATCCGGCGGACAGAATTCACCCCTCCACTTT. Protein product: CASSPSGGQNSPLHF.

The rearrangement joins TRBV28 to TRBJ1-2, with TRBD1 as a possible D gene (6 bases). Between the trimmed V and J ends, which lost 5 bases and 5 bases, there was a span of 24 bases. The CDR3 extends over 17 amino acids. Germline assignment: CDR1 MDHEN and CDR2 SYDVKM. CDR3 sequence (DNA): TGTGCCAGCAGTCCCGCATCCGCCCAACAGGGCCCGTATGGCTACACCTTC. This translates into CASSPASAQQGPYGYTF.

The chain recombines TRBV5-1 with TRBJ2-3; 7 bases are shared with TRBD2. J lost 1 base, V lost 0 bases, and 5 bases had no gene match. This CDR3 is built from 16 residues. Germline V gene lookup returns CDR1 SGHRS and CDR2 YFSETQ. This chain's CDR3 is CASSLALAEGTDTQYF. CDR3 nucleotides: TGCGCCAGCAGCTTGGCCCTAGCGGAGGGCACAGATACGCAGTATTTT.

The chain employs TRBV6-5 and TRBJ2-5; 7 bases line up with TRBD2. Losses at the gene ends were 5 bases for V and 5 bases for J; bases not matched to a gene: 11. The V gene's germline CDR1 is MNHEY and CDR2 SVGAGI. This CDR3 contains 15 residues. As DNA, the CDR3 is TGTGCCAGCAGTCTTGGCAGGGAGGGGTTCGAGACCCAGTACTTC. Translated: CASSLGREGFETQYF.

This CDR3 is CASSLTVGAFF. The CDR3, as DNA: TGTGCCAGCAGCTTAACGGTTGGAGCTTTCTTT. The chain has TRBV11-2 and TRBJ1-1; D not resolved. With 2 bases removed from V and 10 bases from J, the gap between germline ends came to 8 bases. Germline CDR1 is SGHAT and CDR2 is FQNNGV. This CDR3 contains 11 residues.

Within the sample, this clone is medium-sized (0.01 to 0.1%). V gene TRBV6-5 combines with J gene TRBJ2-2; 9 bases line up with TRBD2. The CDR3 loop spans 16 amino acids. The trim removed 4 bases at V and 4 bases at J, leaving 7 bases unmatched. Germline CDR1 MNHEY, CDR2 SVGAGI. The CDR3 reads CASSFLAGDGTGELFF. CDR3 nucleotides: TGTGCCAGCAGTTTCTTAGCGGGAGACGGCACCGGGGAGCTGTTTTTT.

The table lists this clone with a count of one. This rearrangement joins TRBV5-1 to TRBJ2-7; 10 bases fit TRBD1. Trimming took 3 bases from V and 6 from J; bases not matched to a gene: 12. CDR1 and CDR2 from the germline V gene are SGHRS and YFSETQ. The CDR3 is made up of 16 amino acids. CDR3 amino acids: CASSSTAGTGEAEQYF. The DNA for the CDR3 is TGCGCCAGCAGCTCTACCGCTGGGACAGGGGAAGCCGAGCAGTACTTC.

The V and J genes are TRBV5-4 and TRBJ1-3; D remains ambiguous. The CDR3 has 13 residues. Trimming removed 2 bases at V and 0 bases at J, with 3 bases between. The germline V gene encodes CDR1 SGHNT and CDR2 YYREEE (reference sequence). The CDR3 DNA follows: TGTGCCAGCAGCTTTATCTCTGGAAACACCATATATTTT. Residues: CASSFISGNTIYF.

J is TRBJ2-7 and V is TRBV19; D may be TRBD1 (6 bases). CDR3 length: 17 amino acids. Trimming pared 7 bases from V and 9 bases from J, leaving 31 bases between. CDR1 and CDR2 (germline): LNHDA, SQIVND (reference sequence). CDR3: CASIQGGIPLTHQRQYF. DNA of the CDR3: TGTGCCAGTATACAGGGTGGGATTCCTCTCACGCACCAAAGGCAGTACTTC.